The sequence of this TCR beta chain was determined in a study of CD8+CD57+ T cells in acquired aplastic anemia. Overall study results and limits: Some 28 sequences, all CD8+ CDR3, were shared between patients and controls. A significant difference in CD8+ Simpson's diversity between patients and controls was not found.

Both TCR beta VDJ combination and CDR3 sequence profiling were carried out. Genomic DNA was the template for this profiling. TCRdb re-derived calls from the reads in MiXCR, one entry per CDR3 protein. The table includes approximately 190,000 distinct CDR3 sequences, just under 50% detected once. Patients included in sequencing had previously demonstrated CD8+CD57+ cell expansion by flow cytometry. No patient had been given any therapy when blood was sampled. CDR3 length equals 15 residues. Germline values: CDR1 SNHLY, CDR2 FYNNEI. The V gene end was trimmed by 7 bases and the J gene end by 5 bases; junction bases not matched to a gene: 8. This clonotype was counted ten times or more. The target antigen is unknown.

The rearrangement links TRBV2 to TRBJ2-2; 9 nucleotides line up with TRBD2. This TCR was sampled from a human donor with aplastic anemia. Sequencing used sorted CD4+, CD8+, or CD8+CD57+ T cells (not recorded which) from PBMCs. CDR3 bases: TGTGCCAGCAAAAGTCTGGCGGGGGGGACCGGGGAGCTGTTTTTT. It translates to CASKSLAGGTGELFF.